Described below is a single T cell receptor beta chain sequence and its context. An input of about 0.5 to 1 ug of RNA was subjected to reverse transcription using random hexamers. One entry per CDR3 protein results from TCRdb running MiXCR on the immunoSEQ multiplex PCR reads. This table holds approximately 130,000 distinct CDR3 sequences, around 91% found once. CDR1 and CDR2 (germline): SQVTM, ANQGSEA. V lost 3 bases and J 2 bases, leaving 11 bases between the germline ends. The CDR3 runs to 13 residues. This record comes from a study of CD8 T cells in Susac syndrome. The sequenced sample consisted of CD8+ T cells from PBMCs. The chain carries TRBV29-1 and TRBJ2-7; tentative D call: TRBD1 (6 bases). This clonotype was sampled from a human donor with multiple sclerosis. CDR3: CSVEGHRTYEQYF. In DNA form, the CDR3 reads TGCAGCGTTGAGGGACACCGGACCTACGAGCAGTACTTC.